One sample yielded the 31 T cell receptor beta chains listed below, sequenced in a study of yellow fever vaccine responses in identical twins. TCRdb independently ran MiXCR on the RT-PCR reads; one entry per CDR3 protein. The top ten clones hold just under 25% of a sample with 710 or so distinct CDR3 sequences, around three quarters of them seen once. Source: T cells from blood (PBMCs), unsorted or a sorted subset (not recorded which), taken before or after yellow fever vaccination (not recorded which). These receptors were collected from a female donor who received the yellow fever vaccine.

V and J are TRBV7-6 and TRBJ2-1, with a possible D match to TRBD2 (6 bases). CDR1 SGHVS and CDR2 FNYEAQ come from the germline V gene. CDR3 length equals 13 residues. The germline V and J ends were trimmed by 3 bases and 4 bases, with 7 bases remaining between them. CDR3 in amino acids: CASSFGTYNEQFF. The CDR3 DNA sequence: TGTGCCAGCAGCTTCGGGACTTACAATGAGCAGTTCTTC. Full variable domain (rest looked up from reference TRBV7-6 and TRBJ2-1): GAGVSQSPRYKVTKRGQDVALRCDPISGHVSLYWYRQALGQGPEFLTYFNYEAQQDKSGLPNDRFSAERPEGSISTLTIQRTEQRDSAMYRCASSFGTYNEQFFGPGTRLTVL.

The chain employs TRBV6-1 and TRBJ2-7; TRBD1 is a possible D gene (6 bases). This CDR3 contains 13 residues. Deletions cut 8 bases from V and 3 bases from J, with 14 bases between. CDR1 MNHNS and CDR2 SASEGT come from the germline V gene. CDR3 residues: CASSDSTIYEQYF. CDR3 nucleotide sequence: TGTGCCAGCTCGGACAGTACCATCTACGAGCAGTACTTC.

V usage is TRBV11-1 and J usage is TRBJ2-1; 10 nucleotides line up with TRBD2. The V segment lost 2 bases and the J segment 9 bases; nucleotides outside the gene matches: 16. CDR3 length equals 18 residues. Germline CDR1 and CDR2: SGHAT and FQDESV (reference sequence). CDR3 protein: CASSLYRVRLAGVGEQFF. CDR3 in DNA: TGTGCCAGCAGCTTATACCGGGTACGGCTAGCGGGAGTAGGTGAGCAGTTCTTC.

The chain combines TRBV3-1 with TRBJ2-1; 13 nucleotides agree with TRBD2. This CDR3 is built from 16 residues. After removal of 4 bases from V and 8 bases from J, the junction contained 8 bases not matched to a gene. Germline assignment: CDR1 LGHDT and CDR2 YNNKEL (reference sequence). This CDR3 reads CASSPWTSGSFDEQFF. DNA for the CDR3: TGTGCCAGCAGCCCGTGGACTAGCGGGAGTTTCGATGAGCAGTTCTTC.

The CDR3 spells CASSLQGFGNEQFF. CDR3 nucleotides: TGTGCCAGCTCATTACAGGGTTTCGGCAATGAGCAGTTCTTC. The chain carries TRBV18 and TRBJ2-1; weak D call: TRBD1 (6 bases). This CDR3 is 14 amino acids long. Germline lookup yields CDR1 KGHSH and CDR2 LQKENI. Trimming removed 5 bases from V and 6 bases from J, with 14 bases in between.

The chain combines TRBV11-1 with TRBJ2-5, with TRBD2 identical over 7 bases. Trimming took 3 bases from V and 4 from J; bases not matched to a gene: 8. CDR1 and CDR2 (germline): SGHAT, FQDESV (reference sequence). CDR3 length: 15 residues. This CDR3 is CASSLLREKGETQYF. As DNA, the CDR3 is TGTGCCAGCAGCTTGTTGCGGGAGAAGGGAGAGACCCAGTACTTC.

The chain combines TRBV30 with TRBJ1-2; D ambiguous. The CDR3 sequence is 13 residues long. CDR1 GTSNPN and CDR2 SVGIG come from the germline V gene (reference sequence). Deletions cut 1 base from V and 2 bases from J, with 8 bases between. CDR3 bases: TGTGCCTGGAGTGCCACGATAAACTATGGCTACACCTTC. Its translation: CAWSATINYGYTF.

This chain connects TRBV7-3 to TRBJ2-3; 11 nucleotides line up with TRBD2. V shed 5 bases and J 6 bases; nucleotides not matched to a gene: 13. The CDR3 is 17 amino acids. CDR1 is SGHTA and CDR2 is FQGTGA in the germline V gene. CDR3 loop: CASSARTTSGAWDTQYF. The CDR3 nucleotides read TGTGCCAGCAGCGCCCGAACGACTAGCGGGGCATGGGATACGCAGTATTTT.

The chain uses TRBV4-3 and TRBJ2-3; D not certain. This CDR3 spans 13 amino acids. Trimming shortened V by 0 bases and J by 8 bases, and 9 bases separated the two germline ends. Germline V CDR1 and CDR2: LGHNA, YSLEER. The CDR3 DNA is TGCGCCAGCAGCCAAGATCCGACCGGTACGCAGTATTTT. As protein: CASSQDPTGTQYF.

The chain links TRBV7-3 to TRBJ2-7; 8 bases align to TRBD2. Per germline, CDR1 SGHTA and CDR2 FQGTGA. The ends lost 1 base at V and 3 bases at J; junction bases unmatched: 5. CDR3 length: 15 amino acids. CDR3 region: CASSLNPGGNYEQYF. In nucleotides, the CDR3 is TGTGCCAGCAGCTTAAACCCGGGAGGGAACTACGAGCAGTACTTC.

V usage is TRBV12-3 or TRBV12-4 and J usage is TRBJ1-5, with D perhaps TRBD1 (5 bases). The CDR3 consists of 14 residues. Trimming left V 7 bases short and J 7 bases short, with 17 bases between. For the CDR3, the DNA is TGTGCCAGCACCCCGTGGGGGGGGGAACAGCCCCAGCATTTT. This encodes CASTPWGGEQPQHF.

For the CDR3, the DNA is TGCAGTGCTAGACCCGGAGCGGGAGGTAACGAGCAGTTCTTC. It is translated as CSARPGAGGNEQFF. The chain has TRBV20-1 and TRBJ2-1, with TRBD2 matching 9 bases. Germline assignment: CDR1 DFQATT and CDR2 SNEGSKA (reference sequence). This CDR3 is 14 amino acids long. Trimming at V came to 2 bases and at J to 10 bases, leaving 9 bases not matched to a gene.

This chain links TRBV12-3 or TRBV12-4 with TRBJ2-3; 12 bases line up with TRBD2. This CDR3 comprises 17 residues. Trimming removed 4 bases from V and 3 bases from J; junction bases left unmatched: 8. The CDR3 DNA follows: TGTGCCAGCAGTTGGCGCTCTAGCGGGAGGGGTACAGATACGCAGTATTTT. This gives the protein CASSWRSSGRGTDTQYF.

This rearrangement joins TRBV11-1 to TRBJ2-7; tentatively, D is TRBD1 (5 bases). V was cut by 3 bases and J by 2 bases, with 11 bases left in between. Germline lookup yields CDR1 SGHAT and CDR2 FQDESV (reference sequence). This CDR3 has 14 residues. The CDR3 sequence is CASSFVAGTYEQYF. The DNA of the CDR3 is TGTGCCAGCAGCTTCGTGGCAGGGACCTACGAGCAGTACTTC. Looking up the rest from reference TRBV11-1 and TRBJ2-7 gives the full variable domain: EAEVAQSPRYKITEKSQAVAFWCDPISGHATLYWYRQILGQGPELLVQFQDESVVDDSQLPKDRFSAERLKGVDSTLKIQPAELGDSAMYLCASSFVAGTYEQYFGPGTRLTVT.

A single count supports this clonotype. The chain links TRBV29-1 to TRBJ2-7; possible D gene TRBD1, 5 bases. Trimming removed 3 bases at V and 6 bases at J, with 9 bases between. The CDR3 length is 11 residues. Germline CDR1 SQVTM, CDR2 ANQGSEA. The CDR3 loop is CSVEVRAEQYF. DNA for the CDR3: TGCAGCGTTGAGGTCAGGGCCGAGCAGTACTTC.

J is TRBJ1-3 and V is TRBV11-1; no definite D call. The germline gives CDR1 SGHAT, CDR2 FQDESV (reference sequence). The CDR3 loop spans 18 amino acids. V was clipped by 8 bases and J by 0 bases, with 23 bases between them. The CDR3 sequence: CASGRMAGGGSSGNTIYF. The CDR3 DNA reads TGTGCCAGCGGACGAATGGCCGGCGGCGGGAGCTCTGGAAACACCATATATTTT.

The rearrangement uses TRBV7-3 and TRBJ2-1, with D possibly TRBD1 on 6 matching bases. Per germline, CDR1 SGHTA and CDR2 FQGTGA. This CDR3 region has 14 residues. Trimming left V 8 bases short and J 6 bases short, with 17 bases between. The CDR3 coding sequence is TGTGCCAGCGCCCGGGACATATTGAGCAATGAGCAGTTCTTC. Translated: CASARDILSNEQFF.

The chain links TRBV11-1 to TRBJ2-7; 7 nucleotides line up with TRBD1. The germline CDR1 and CDR2 sequences are SGHAT and FQDESV (reference sequence). This CDR3 comprises 15 residues. V shed 5 bases, J shed 3 bases, and the junction held 10 bases outside the gene matches. The chain's CDR3 is CASSKGDRGLYEQYF. The CDR3 nucleotides are TGTGCCAGCAGCAAGGGGGACAGAGGGCTCTACGAGCAGTACTTC.

This chain links TRBV4-2 with TRBJ1-3; D is ambiguous. V was clipped by 4 bases and J by 8 bases, with 9 bases between them. The germline V gene encodes CDR1 LGHNA and CDR2 YNFKEQ. The CDR3 extends over 12 amino acids. CDR3 protein: CASSPRGDTIYF. As DNA, the CDR3 is TGTGCCAGCAGCCCTAGAGGAGACACCATATATTTT.

The J gene is TRBJ1-1, the V gene TRBV19; D is possibly TRBD1 (6 bases). Germline V gene data show CDR1 as LNHDA and CDR2 as SQIVND (reference sequence). CDR3 length equals 16 residues. V lost 6 bases and J lost 2, with 19 bases in between. The CDR3 spells CASRTHLKQGNTEAFF. The CDR3 region has the DNA TGTGCCAGTAGAACCCATCTCAAACAGGGCAACACTGAAGCTTTCTTT.

In this sample, this clonotype turned up a few times. V usage is TRBV7-6 and J usage is TRBJ2-7, with TRBD2 matching 10 bases. CDR3 size: 16 residues. Germline V lookup: CDR1 SGHVS, CDR2 FNYEAQ. With 6 bases clipped from V and 3 bases from J, the junction kept 11 bases outside the gene matches. The CDR3: CASSLGLAGAYYEQYF. CDR3 DNA: TGTGCCAGCAGTCTAGGGCTAGCGGGGGCGTACTACGAGCAGTACTTC.

Here the CDR3 reads CSARDPVLSTDTQYF. DNA of the CDR3: TGCAGTGCTAGAGATCCCGTCCTTTCCACAGATACGCAGTATTTT. This chain uses TRBV20-1 with TRBJ2-3, with D uncertain. Trimming stripped 0 bases from V and 2 bases from J, with 12 bases between. CDR1 is DFQATT, CDR2 SNEGSKA, per germline (reference sequence). The CDR3 contains 15 residues.

The rearrangement joins TRBV4-3 to TRBJ2-1, with D unclear. This CDR3 spans 13 amino acids. V shed 1 base and J shed 5 bases, with 6 bases lying between them. Germline loops: CDR1 LGHNA, CDR2 YSLEER. DNA of the CDR3: TGCGCCAGCAGCCAAGGAGAGCACAATGAGCAGTTCTTC. It yields the protein CASSQGEHNEQFF.

This chain connects TRBV25-1 to TRBJ1-4, with D maybe TRBD1 (5 bases). The CDR3 extends over 14 amino acids. Germline-derived CDR1 and CDR2 are MGHDK and SYGVNS. Trimming removed 2 bases at V and 4 bases at J, with 8 bases between. CDR3 region: CASSEGGSNEKLFF. CDR3 nucleotide sequence: TGTGCCAGCAGTGAAGGGGGGAGTAATGAAAAACTGTTTTTT. The full variable domain, with the rest looked up from reference TRBV25-1 and TRBJ1-4, is EADIYQTPRYLVIGTGKKITLECSQTMGHDKMYWYQQDPGMELHLIHYSYGVNSTEKGDLSSESTVSRIRTEHFPLTLESARPSHTSQYLCASSEGGSNEKLFFGSGTQLSVL.

The sample holds a few counts of this clonotype. This rearrangement joins TRBV7-3 to TRBJ2-1; D gene unclear. The germline gives CDR1 SGHTA, CDR2 FQGTGA. The ends were cut back, 5 bases at V and 7 bases at J, with 18 bases in the middle. This CDR3 has 15 residues. Here the CDR3 reads CASSPGSLPNNEQFF. CDR3 nucleotide sequence: TGTGCCAGCAGCCCCGGAAGCCTCCCTAATAATGAGCAGTTCTTC. Combining the CDR3 with reference TRBV7-3 and TRBJ2-1 gives the whole variable domain GAGVSQTPSNKVTEKGKYVELRCDPISGHTALYWYRQSLGQGPEFLIYFQGTGAADDSGLPNDRFFAVRPEGSVSTLKIQRTERGDSAVYLCASSPGSLPNNEQFFGPGTRLTVL.

The chain carries TRBV11-1 and TRBJ2-1; a possible D gene is TRBD2 (6 bases). CDR3 length equals 13 residues. In germline, CDR1 is SGHAT, CDR2 FQDESV (reference sequence). V lost 2 bases to trimming and J lost 8 bases, with 10 bases between them. The CDR3 region is CASSLIWGDEQFF. The CDR3 DNA sequence: TGTGCCAGCAGCTTAATATGGGGGGATGAGCAGTTCTTC.

The rearrangement joins TRBV11-1 to TRBJ2-5, with D possibly being TRBD1 (5 bases). Deletions cut 0 bases from V and 7 bases from J, with 18 bases between. CDR3 length equals 16 residues. In germline, CDR1 is SGHAT, CDR2 FQDESV (reference sequence). The CDR3 nucleotides read TGTGCCAGCAGCTTAGCGGGGCCGGCAGTGGGTCGGACCCAGTACTTC. Encoded protein: CASSLAGPAVGRTQYF.

By frequency in the sample, this clonotype is hyperexpanded (1% or more). The chain uses TRBV4-3 and TRBJ1-3, with 8 nucleotides matching TRBD1. The CDR3 consists of 15 residues. CDR1 and CDR2 from the germline V gene are LGHNA and YSLEER. Trimming cost V 3 bases and J 2 bases; bases outside gene matches: 3. CDR3 sequence reads: CASSQDRVPGNTIYF. Here the CDR3 DNA reads TGCGCCAGCAGCCAGGACAGGGTGCCTGGAAACACCATATATTTT.

This clonotype was detected only once. V is TRBV4-1 and J is TRBJ2-2, with TRBD2 matching 8 bases. The germline CDR1 and CDR2 sequences are MGHRA and YSYEKL. This CDR3 is 16 amino acids long. Germline trimming cut 0 bases from V and 5 bases from J; bases unmatched to any gene: 5. CDR3 coding DNA: TGCGCCAGCAGCCAAGATGGGCCTAGCGGGACCGGGGAGCTGTTTTTT. Protein sequence: CASSQDGPSGTGELFF.

This sequence joins TRBV6-1 and TRBJ2-7; D gene uncertain. From germline, CDR1 is MNHNS and CDR2 SASEGT. The CDR3 is 13 amino acids. Deletions cut 0 bases from V and 6 bases from J, with 9 bases between. The CDR3 region is CASSEALEGEQYF. CDR3 sequence (DNA): TGTGCCAGCAGTGAAGCGCTAGAAGGCGAGCAGTACTTC.

V and J are TRBV11-2 and TRBJ2-5, with 7 bases fitting TRBD1. The CDR3 has 15 residues. With 0 bases clipped from V and 2 bases from J, the junction kept 3 bases outside the gene matches. Germline V gene data show CDR1 as SGHAT and CDR2 as FQNNGV. The CDR3 is CASSLEGRGQETQYF. CDR3 DNA sequence: TGTGCCAGCAGCTTAGAAGGCAGGGGGCAAGAGACCCAGTACTTC.